This TCR beta chain was sequenced in a study of PD-1 blockade in classical Hodgkin lymphoma. Time point defined: newly diagnosed, previously untreated cHL patient sample. The germline CDR1 and CDR2 sequences are SGHVS and FQNEAQ. With 2 bases removed from V and 4 bases from J, the gap between germline ends came to 11 bases. The length of the CDR3 is 14 residues. Here immunoSEQ multiplex PCR was the method, and the copy in TCRdb shows in-frame clones only, minus some. The sample includes about 30,000 clones, roughly 92% of them seen just once. V gene TRBV7-8 combines with J gene TRBJ1-2; a weak D match, TRBD1 (6 bases). The sample taken for sequencing was peripheral blood mononuclear cells (PBMCs). The clonotype was recovered from a human donor with classical Hodgkin lymphoma. The CDR3: CASSLSGTPYGYTF. The CDR3, as DNA: TGTGCCAGCAGCTTAAGCGGGACACCCTATGGCTACACCTTC. Combining the CDR3 with reference TRBV7-8 and TRBJ1-2 gives the whole variable domain GAGVSQSPRYKVAKRGQDVALRCDPISGHVSLFWYQQALGQGPEFLTYFQNEAQLDKSGLPSDRFFAERPEGSVSTLKIQRTQQEDSAVYLCASSLSGTPYGYTFGSGTRLTVV.